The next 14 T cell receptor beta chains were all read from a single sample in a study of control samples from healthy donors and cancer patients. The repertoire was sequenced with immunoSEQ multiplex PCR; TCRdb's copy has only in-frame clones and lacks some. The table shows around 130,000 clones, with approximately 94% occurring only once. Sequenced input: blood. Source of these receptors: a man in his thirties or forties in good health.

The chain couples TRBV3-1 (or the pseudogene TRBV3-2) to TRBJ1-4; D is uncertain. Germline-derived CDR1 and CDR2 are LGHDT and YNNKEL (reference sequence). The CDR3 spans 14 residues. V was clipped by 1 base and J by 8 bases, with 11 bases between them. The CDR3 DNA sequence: TGTGCCAGCAGCCAAGTAATAGCGGCCGAAAAACTGTTTTTT. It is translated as CASSQVIAAEKLFF.

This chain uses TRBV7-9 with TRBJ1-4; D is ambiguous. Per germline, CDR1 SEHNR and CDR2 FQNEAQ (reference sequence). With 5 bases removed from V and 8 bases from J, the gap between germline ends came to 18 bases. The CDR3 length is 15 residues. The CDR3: CASSPMGSAGEKLFF. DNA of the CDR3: TGTGCCAGCAGCCCGATGGGATCGGCTGGGGAAAAACTGTTTTTT.

The CDR3 loop reads CASSDRAVNTEAFF. The CDR3 nucleotides read TGTGCCAGCAGTGACAGGGCTGTGAACACTGAAGCTTTCTTT. The rearrangement links TRBV6-1 to TRBJ1-1; D perhaps matches TRBD1 (5 bases). The V gene lost 3 bases and the J gene lost 0 bases, with 8 bases spanning the gap. This CDR3 has 14 amino acids. Germline V gene sequence: CDR1 MNHNS, CDR2 SASEGT.

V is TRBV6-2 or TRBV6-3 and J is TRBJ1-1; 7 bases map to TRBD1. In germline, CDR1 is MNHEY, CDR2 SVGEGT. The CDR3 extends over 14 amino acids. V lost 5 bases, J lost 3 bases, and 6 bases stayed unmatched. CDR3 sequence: CASSSAGGDTEAFF. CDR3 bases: TGTGCCAGCAGTAGTGCAGGGGGTGACACTGAAGCTTTCTTT.

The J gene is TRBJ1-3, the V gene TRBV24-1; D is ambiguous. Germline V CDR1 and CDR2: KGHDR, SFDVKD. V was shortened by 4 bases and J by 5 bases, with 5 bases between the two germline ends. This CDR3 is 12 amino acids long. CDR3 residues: CATSDLRNTIYF. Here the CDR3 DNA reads TGTGCCACCAGTGACTTGAGAAACACCATATATTTT.

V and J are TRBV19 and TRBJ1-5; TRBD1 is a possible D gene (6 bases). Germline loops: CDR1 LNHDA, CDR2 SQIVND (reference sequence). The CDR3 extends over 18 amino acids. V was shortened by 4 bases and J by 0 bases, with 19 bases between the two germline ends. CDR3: CASSTRQVGSYSNQPQHF. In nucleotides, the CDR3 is TGTGCCAGTAGTACTCGACAGGTTGGTTCGTATAGCAATCAGCCCCAGCATTTT. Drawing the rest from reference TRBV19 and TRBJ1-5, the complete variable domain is DGGITQSPKYLFRKEGQNVTLSCEQNLNHDAMYWYRQDPGQGLRLIYYSQIVNDFQKGDIAEGYSVSREKKESFPLTVTSAQKNPTAFYLCASSTRQVGSYSNQPQHFGDGTRLSIL.

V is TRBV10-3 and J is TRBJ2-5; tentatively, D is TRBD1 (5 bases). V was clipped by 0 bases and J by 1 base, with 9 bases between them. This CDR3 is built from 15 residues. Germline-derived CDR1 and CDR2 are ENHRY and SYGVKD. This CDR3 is CAISESGRAQETQYF. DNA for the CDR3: TGTGCCATCAGTGAGTCGGGCAGGGCCCAAGAGACCCAGTACTTC.

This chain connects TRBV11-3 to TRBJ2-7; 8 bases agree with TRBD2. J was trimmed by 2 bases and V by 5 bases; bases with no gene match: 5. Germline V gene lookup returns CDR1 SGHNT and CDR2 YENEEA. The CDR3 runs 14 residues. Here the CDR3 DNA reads TGTGCCAGCAGCCCGACGGGAGGGACCTACGAGCAGTACTTC. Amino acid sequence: CASSPTGGTYEQYF.

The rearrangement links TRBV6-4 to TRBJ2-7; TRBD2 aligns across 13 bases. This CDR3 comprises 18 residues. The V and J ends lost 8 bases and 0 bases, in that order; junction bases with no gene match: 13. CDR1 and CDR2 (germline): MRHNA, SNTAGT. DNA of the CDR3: TGTGCCAGCCCGCGCCCCGGGACTAGCGGGACTACCTCCTACGAGCAGTACTTC. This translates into CASPRPGTSGTTSYEQYF.

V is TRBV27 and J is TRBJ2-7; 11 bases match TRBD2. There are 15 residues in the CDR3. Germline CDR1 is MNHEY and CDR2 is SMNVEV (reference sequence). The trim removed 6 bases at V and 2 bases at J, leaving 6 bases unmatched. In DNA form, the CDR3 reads TGTGCCAGCAGGGCATTAGCGGGGGGGACCTACGAGCAGTACTTC. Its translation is CASRALAGGTYEQYF.

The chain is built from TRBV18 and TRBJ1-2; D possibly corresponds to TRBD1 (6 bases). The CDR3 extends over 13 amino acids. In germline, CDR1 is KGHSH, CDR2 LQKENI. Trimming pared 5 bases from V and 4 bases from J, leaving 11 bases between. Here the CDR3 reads CASSATGPYGYTF. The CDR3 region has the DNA TGTGCCAGCTCAGCGACAGGCCCCTATGGCTACACCTTC.

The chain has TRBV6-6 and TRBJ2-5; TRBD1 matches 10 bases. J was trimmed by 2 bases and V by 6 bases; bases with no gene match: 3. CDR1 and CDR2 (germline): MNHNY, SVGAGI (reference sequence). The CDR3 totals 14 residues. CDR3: CASRKDRGQETQYF. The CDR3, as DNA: TGTGCCAGCAGAAAGGACAGGGGGCAAGAGACCCAGTACTTC.

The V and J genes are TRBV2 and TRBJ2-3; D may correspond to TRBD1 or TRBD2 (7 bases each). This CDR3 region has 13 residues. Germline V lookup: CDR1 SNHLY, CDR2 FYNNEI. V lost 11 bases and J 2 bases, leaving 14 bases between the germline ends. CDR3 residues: CAAGGGNTDTQYF. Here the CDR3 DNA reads TGTGCCGCAGGGGGGGGCAACACAGATACGCAGTATTTT.

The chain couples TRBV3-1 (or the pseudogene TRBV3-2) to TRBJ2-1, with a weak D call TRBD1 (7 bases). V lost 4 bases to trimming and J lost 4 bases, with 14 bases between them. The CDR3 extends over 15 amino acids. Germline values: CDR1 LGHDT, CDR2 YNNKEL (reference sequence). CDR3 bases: TGTGCCAGCAGCCCGCGGGACAGCAAATACAATGAGCAGTTCTTC. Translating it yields CASSPRDSKYNEQFF.